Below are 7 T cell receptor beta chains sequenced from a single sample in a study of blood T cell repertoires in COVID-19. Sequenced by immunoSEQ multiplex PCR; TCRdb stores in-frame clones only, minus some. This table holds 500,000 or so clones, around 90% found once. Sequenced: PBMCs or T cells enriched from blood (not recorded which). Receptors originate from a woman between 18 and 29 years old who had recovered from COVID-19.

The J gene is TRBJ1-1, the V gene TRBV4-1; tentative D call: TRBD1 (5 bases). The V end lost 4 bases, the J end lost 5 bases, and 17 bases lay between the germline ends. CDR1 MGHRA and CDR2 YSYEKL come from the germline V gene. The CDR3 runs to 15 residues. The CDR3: CASSRTPPGFTEAFF. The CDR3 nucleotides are TGCGCCAGCAGCCGAACACCTCCAGGGTTTACTGAAGCTTTCTTT.

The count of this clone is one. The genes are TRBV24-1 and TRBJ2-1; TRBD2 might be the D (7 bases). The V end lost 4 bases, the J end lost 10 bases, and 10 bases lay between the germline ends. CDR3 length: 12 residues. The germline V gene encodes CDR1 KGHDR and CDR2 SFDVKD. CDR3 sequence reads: CATSESGTEQFF. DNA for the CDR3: TGTGCCACCAGTGAAAGCGGGACAGAGCAGTTCTTC.

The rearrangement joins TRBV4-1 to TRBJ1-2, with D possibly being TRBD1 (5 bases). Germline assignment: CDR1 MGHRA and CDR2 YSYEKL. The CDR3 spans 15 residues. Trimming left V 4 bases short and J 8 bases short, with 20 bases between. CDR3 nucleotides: TGCGCCAGCAGCCTTCCGGCAGGGCAGGTGGGGGGCTACACCTTC. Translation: CASSLPAGQVGGYTF.

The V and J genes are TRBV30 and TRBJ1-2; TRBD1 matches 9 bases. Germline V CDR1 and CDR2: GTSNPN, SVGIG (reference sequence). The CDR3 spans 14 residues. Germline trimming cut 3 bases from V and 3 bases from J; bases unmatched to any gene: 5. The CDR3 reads CAWSPDRGDYGYTF. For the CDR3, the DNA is TGTGCCTGGAGCCCGGACAGGGGCGACTATGGCTACACCTTC.

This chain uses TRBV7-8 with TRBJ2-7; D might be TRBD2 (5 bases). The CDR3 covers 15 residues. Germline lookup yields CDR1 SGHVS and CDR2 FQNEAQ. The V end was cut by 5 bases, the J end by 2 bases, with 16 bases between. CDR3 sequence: CASSDTRDRPYEQYF. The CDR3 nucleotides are TGTGCCAGCAGCGATACTAGAGATCGCCCCTACGAGCAGTACTTC.

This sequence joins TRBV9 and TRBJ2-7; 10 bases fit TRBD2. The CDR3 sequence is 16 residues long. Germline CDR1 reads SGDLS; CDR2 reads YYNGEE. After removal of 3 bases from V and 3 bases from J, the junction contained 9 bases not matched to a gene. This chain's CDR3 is CASSATVAGGLYEQYF. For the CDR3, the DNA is TGTGCCAGCAGCGCCACCGTAGCGGGGGGCCTCTACGAGCAGTACTTC.

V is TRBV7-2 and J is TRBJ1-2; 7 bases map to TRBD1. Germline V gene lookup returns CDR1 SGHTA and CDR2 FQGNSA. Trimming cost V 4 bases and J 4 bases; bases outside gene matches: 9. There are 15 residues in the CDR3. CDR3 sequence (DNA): TGTGCCAGCAGCTCACCTCTGACAGGGACCTATGGCTACACCTTC. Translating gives CASSSPLTGTYGYTF.